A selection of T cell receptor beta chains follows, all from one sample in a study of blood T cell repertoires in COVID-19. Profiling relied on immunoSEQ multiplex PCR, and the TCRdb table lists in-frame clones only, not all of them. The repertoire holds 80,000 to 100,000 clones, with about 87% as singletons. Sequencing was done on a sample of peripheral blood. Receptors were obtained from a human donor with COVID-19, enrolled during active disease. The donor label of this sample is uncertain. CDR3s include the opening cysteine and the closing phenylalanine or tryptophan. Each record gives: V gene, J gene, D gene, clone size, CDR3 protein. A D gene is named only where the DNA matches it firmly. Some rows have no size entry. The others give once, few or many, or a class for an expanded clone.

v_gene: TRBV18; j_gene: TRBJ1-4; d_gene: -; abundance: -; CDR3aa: CASSLLETNEKLFF
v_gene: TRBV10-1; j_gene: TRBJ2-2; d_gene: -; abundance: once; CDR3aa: CASGQGNMRELFF
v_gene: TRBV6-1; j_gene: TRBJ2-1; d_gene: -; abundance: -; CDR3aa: CASSGPGQDSYNEQFF
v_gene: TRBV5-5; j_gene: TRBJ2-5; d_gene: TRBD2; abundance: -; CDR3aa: CASSFLPTSGGGETQYF
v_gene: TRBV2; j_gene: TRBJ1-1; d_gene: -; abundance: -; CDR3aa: CASMRGRDTEAFF
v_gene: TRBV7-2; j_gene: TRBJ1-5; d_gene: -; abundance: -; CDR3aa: CASSPRGGGSNQPQHF
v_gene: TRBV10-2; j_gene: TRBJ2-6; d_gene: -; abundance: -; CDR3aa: CATNDRSGANVLTF
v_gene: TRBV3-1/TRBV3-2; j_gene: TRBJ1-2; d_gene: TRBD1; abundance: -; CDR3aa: CASSLPGQGIRGYTF
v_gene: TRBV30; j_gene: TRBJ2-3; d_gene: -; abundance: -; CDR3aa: CAWTGLPAGDTQYF
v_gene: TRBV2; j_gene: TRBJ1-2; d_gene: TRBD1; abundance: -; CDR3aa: CASSLPGGHRGEGGYTF
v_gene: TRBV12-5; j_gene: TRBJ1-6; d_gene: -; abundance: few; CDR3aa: CASGLGQSSPLHF
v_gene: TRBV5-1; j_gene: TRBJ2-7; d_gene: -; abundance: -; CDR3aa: CASSAPGADSYEQYF
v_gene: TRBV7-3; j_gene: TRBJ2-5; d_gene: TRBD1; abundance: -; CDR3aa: CASSSNRGETQYF
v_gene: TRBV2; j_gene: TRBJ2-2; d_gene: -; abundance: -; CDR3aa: CASSEQTAGTGELFF
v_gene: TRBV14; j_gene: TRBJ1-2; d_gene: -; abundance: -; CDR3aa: CASSQAARGLYGYTF